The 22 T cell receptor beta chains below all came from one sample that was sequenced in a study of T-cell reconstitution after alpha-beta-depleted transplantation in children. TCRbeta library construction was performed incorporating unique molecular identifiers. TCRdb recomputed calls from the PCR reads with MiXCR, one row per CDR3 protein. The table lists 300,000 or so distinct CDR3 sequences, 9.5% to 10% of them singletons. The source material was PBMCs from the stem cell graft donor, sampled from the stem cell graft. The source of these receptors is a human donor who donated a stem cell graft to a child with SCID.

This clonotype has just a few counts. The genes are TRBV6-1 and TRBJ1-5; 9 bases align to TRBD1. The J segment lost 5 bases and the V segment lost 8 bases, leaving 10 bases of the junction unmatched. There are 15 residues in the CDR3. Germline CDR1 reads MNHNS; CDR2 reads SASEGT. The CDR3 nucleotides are TGTGCCAGCGGGTTCGAGGGACAGGGTGATCAGCCCCAGCATTTT. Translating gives CASGFEGQGDQPQHF.

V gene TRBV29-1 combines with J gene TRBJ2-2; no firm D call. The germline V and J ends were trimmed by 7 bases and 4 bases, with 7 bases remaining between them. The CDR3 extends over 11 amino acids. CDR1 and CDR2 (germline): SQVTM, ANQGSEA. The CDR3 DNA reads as TGCAGCGGATCGAGCACCGGGGAGCTGTTTTTT. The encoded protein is CSGSSTGELFF.

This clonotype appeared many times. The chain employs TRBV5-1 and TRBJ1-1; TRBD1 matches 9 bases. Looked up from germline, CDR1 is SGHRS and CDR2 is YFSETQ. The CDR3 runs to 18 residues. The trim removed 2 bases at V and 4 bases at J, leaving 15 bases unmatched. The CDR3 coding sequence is TGCGCCAGCAGCTTAACAGGGGGCGCTGGTCTCGGTGTCACTGAAGCTTTCTTT. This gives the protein CASSLTGGAGLGVTEAFF. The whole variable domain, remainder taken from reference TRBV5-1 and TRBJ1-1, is KAGVTQTPRYLIKTRGQQVTLSCSPISGHRSVSWYQQTPGQGLQFLFEYFSETQRNKGNFPGRFSGRQFSNSRSEMNVSTLELGDSALYLCASSLTGGAGLGVTEAFFGQGTRLTVV.

CDR3 protein: CASSFWTGGKNEQFF. CDR3 in DNA: TGTGCCAGCAGTTTTTGGACAGGGGGAAAGAATGAGCAGTTCTTC. The J gene is TRBJ2-1, the V gene TRBV6-5; TRBD1 matches at 10 bases. V lost 4 bases to trimming and J lost 7 bases; unmatched junction nucleotides: 7. This CDR3 contains 15 residues. From germline, CDR1 is MNHEY and CDR2 SVGAGI.

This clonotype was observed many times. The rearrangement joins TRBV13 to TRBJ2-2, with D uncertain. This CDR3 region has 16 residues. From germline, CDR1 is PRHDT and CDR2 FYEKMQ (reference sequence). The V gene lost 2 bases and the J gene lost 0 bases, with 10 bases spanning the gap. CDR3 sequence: CASSLNSLANTGELFF. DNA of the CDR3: TGTGCCAGCAGCTTAAACAGCCTCGCGAACACCGGGGAGCTGTTTTTT.

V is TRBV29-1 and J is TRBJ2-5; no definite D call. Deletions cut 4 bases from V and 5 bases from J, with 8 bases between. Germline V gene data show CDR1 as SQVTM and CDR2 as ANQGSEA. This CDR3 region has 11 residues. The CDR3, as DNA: TGCAGCGTTGGGAGAGATGAGACCCAGTACTTC. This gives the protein CSVGRDETQYF.

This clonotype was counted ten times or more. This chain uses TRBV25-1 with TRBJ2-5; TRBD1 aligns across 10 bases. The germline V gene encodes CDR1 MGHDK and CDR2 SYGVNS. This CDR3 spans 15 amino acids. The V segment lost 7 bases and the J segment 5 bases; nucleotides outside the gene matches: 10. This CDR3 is CASILGTGERETQYF. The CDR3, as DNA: TGTGCCAGCATCCTTGGGACAGGGGAGAGGGAGACCCAGTACTTC.

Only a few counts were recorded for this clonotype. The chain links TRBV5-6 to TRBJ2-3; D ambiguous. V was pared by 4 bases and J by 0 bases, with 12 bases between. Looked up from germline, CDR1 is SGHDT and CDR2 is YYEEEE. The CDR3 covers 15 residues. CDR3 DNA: TGTGCCAGCAGCCCGGATCGATTGAGCACAGATACGCAGTATTTT. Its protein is CASSPDRLSTDTQYF. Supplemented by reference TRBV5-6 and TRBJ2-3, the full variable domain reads DAGVTQSPTHLIKTRGQQVTLRCSPKSGHDTVSWYQQALGQGPQFIFQYYEEEERQRGNFPDRFSGHQFPNYSSELNVNALLLGDSALYLCASSPDRLSTDTQYFGPGTRLTVL.

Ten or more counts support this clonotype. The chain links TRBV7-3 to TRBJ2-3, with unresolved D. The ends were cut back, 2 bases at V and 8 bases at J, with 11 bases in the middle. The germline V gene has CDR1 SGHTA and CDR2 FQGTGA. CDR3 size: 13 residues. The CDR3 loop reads CASSLDLGATQYF. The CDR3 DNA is TGTGCCAGCAGCTTAGACTTGGGTGCTACGCAGTATTTT. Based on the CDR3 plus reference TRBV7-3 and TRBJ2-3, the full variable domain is GAGVSQTPSNKVTEKGKYVELRCDPISGHTALYWYRQSLGQGPEFLIYFQGTGAADDSGLPNDRFFAVRPEGSVSTLKIQRTERGDSAVYLCASSLDLGATQYFGPGTRLTVL.

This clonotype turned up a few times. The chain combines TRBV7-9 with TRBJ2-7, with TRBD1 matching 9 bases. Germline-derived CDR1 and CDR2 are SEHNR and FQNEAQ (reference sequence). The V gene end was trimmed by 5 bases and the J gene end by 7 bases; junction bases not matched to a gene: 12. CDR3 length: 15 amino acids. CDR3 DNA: TGTGCCAGCAGCACCCGGGACAGGGAGGTGCGAGAGCAGTACTTC. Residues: CASSTRDREVREQYF.

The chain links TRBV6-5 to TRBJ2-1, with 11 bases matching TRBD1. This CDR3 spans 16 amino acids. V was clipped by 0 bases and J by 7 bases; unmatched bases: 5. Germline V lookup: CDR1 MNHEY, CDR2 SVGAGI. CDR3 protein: CASSYSQGQGVNEQFF. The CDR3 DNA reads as TGTGCCAGCAGTTACTCCCAGGGACAGGGGGTAAATGAGCAGTTCTTC.

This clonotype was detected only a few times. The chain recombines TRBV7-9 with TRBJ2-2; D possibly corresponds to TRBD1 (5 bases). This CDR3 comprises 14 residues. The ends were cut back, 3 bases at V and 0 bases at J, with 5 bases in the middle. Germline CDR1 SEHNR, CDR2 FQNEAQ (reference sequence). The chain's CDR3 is CASSLTANTGELFF. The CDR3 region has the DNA TGTGCCAGCAGCTTGACAGCGAACACCGGGGAGCTGTTTTTT. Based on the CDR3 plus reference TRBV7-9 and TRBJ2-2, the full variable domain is DTGVSQNPRHKITKRGQNVTFRCDPISEHNRLYWYRQTLGQGPEFLTYFQNEAQLEKSRLLSDRFSAERPKGSFSTLEIQRTEQGDSAMYLCASSLTANTGELFFGEGSRLTVL.

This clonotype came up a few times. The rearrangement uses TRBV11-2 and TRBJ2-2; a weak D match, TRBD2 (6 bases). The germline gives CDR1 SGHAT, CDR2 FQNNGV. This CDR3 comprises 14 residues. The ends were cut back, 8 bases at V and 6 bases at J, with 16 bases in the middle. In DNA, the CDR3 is TGTGCCAGCGCAACTATAACGGGGGCCGGGGAGCTGTTTTTT. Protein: CASATITGAGELFF.

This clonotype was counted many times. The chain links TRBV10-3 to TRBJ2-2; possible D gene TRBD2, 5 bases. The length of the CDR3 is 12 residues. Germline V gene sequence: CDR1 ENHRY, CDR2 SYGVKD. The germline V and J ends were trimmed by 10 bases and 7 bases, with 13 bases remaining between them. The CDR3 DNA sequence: TGTGCCAACGACCCGGGGAACGGGGAGCTGTTTTTT. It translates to CANDPGNGELFF.

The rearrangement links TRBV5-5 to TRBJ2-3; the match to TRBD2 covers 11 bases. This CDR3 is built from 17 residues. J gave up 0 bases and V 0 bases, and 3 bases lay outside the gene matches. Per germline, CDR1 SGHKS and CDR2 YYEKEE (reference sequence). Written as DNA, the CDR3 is TGTGCCAGCAGCTTGGCGTCTAGCGGGGGGAGCACAGATACGCAGTATTTT. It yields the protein CASSLASSGGSTDTQYF.

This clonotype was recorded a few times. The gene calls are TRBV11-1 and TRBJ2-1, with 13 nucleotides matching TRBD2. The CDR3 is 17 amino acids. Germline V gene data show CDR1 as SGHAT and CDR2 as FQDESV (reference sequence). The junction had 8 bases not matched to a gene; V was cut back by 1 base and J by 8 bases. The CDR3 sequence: CASSLGLAGGFGDEQFF. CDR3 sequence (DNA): TGTGCCAGCAGCTTAGGACTAGCGGGGGGCTTCGGGGATGAGCAGTTCTTC.

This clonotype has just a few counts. CDR3 loop: CASGFRAKQGYEQYF. The CDR3 DNA follows: TGTGCTAGTGGTTTCCGGGCGAAACAGGGCTACGAGCAGTACTTC. The V and J genes are TRBV12-5 and TRBJ2-7; D possibly corresponds to TRBD1 (6 bases). This CDR3 spans 15 amino acids. Deletions cut 3 bases from V and 3 bases from J, with 15 bases between. CDR1 is LGHNT, CDR2 FRNRAP, per germline.

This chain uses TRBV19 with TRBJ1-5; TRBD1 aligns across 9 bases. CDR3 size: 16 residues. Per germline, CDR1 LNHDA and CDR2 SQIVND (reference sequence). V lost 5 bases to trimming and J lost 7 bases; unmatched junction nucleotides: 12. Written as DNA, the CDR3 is TGTGCCAGTAGTCCATACACAGGACAGGGGCGGCAGCCCCAGCATTTT. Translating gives CASSPYTGQGRQPQHF.

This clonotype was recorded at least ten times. CDR3 DNA: TGTGCCAGCAGTGCCGTTGCTAGCGGCTCGTATGGCTACACCTTC. It translates to CASSAVASGSYGYTF. This chain joins TRBV12-3 or TRBV12-4 and TRBJ1-2; D remains ambiguous. The CDR3 covers 15 residues. V lost 5 bases and J 5 bases, leaving 18 bases between the germline ends.

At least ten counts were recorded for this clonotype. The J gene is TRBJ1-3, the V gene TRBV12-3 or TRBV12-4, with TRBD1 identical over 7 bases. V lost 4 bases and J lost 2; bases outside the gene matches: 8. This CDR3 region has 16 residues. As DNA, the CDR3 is TGTGCCAGCAGTTCCACAGGGGAGACTGCTGGAAACACCATATATTTT. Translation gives CASSSTGETAGNTIYF.

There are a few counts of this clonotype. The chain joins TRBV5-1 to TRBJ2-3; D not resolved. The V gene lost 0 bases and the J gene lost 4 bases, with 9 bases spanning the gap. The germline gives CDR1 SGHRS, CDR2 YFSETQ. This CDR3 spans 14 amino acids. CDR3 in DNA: TGCGCCAGCAGCTTGGAGGCTCGCGCAGATACGCAGTATTTT. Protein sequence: CASSLEARADTQYF.

CDR3 sequence (DNA): TGCGCCAGCAGTTATAGCGGGGTTCAAGAGACCCAGTACTTC. Amino acid sequence: CASSYSGVQETQYF. The chain uses TRBV5-1 and TRBJ2-5; 8 bases fit TRBD2. This CDR3 is 14 amino acids long. Unmatched junction bases numbered 5, after V lost 5 bases and J lost 2 bases. Germline V gives CDR1 SGHRS, CDR2 YFSETQ.